These 15 T cell receptor beta chains share one sample of origin, sequenced in a study of Ad26.COV2.S vaccination and SARS-CoV-2 variants. Treatment described: around 19 received Ad26.COV2.S at low or high dose, single or two shots; 5 received placebo; per-sample allocation not given. Sampling was done on day 63 after the first vaccine or placebo injection. This table comes from immunoSEQ multiplex PCR, and its TCRdb copy is limited to in-frame clones, with some not included. This sample has about 680,000 clones, with about 89% found just once. The sequencing used peripheral blood, collected in a trial of Ad26.COV2.S vaccine versus placebo. Every receptor here comes from a person between 18 and 60 years old who received the Ad26.COV2.S COVID-19 vaccine or a placebo.

The chain recombines TRBV3-1 (or the pseudogene TRBV3-2) with TRBJ2-2; the D gene is possibly TRBD1 (6 bases). Trimming removed 4 bases at V and 1 base at J, with 13 bases between. The CDR3 consists of 16 residues. CDR1 is LGHDT, CDR2 YNNKEL, per germline (reference sequence). CDR3 sequence: CASSPGDGRNTGELFF. The CDR3 nucleotides read TGTGCCAGCAGCCCAGGGGACGGAAGGAACACCGGGGAGCTGTTTTTT.

The chain carries TRBV7-9 and TRBJ2-7; 8 nucleotides align to TRBD1. Trimming took 2 bases from V and 2 from J; bases not matched to a gene: 11. This CDR3 region has 17 residues. In germline, CDR1 is SEHNR, CDR2 FQNEAQ (reference sequence). Here the CDR3 DNA reads TGTGCCAGCAGCTTACCACCGAGGACAGGGCCTCCCTACGAGCAGTACTTC. This gives the protein CASSLPPRTGPPYEQYF.

Comments on this clone: Different DNA sequences within this sample yield the same CDR3. CDR3 protein: CASSVEYGRAYEQYF. In DNA form, the CDR3 reads TGTGCCAGCAGCGTAGAGTATGGGCGGGCCTACGAGCAGTACTTC. This chain uses TRBV9 with TRBJ2-7; tentatively, D is TRBD2 (5 bases). The germline gives CDR1 SGDLS, CDR2 YYNGEE. This CDR3 spans 15 amino acids. Deletions cut 0 bases from V and 2 bases from J, with 12 bases between.

This rearrangement joins TRBV7-9 to TRBJ1-5, with unresolved D. Germline loops: CDR1 SEHNR, CDR2 FQNEAQ (reference sequence). The CDR3 covers 15 residues. Trimming stripped 5 bases from V and 7 bases from J, with 18 bases between. CDR3 DNA sequence: TGTGCCAGCAGCGAAAGTTGGGGATCGGGGCAGCCCCAGCATTTT. Translated, it gives CASSESWGSGQPQHF.

As to this clone: The sample holds other DNA sequences that translate to the same CDR3. This chain links TRBV4-3 with TRBJ2-5; 10 nucleotides match TRBD2. There are 15 residues in the CDR3. Trimming cost V 0 bases and J 5 bases; bases outside gene matches: 3. Germline CDR1 is LGHNA and CDR2 is YSLEER. The CDR3 nucleotides are TGCGCCAGCAGCCAAGAAGCTAGCGGGGGCGAGACCCAGTACTTC. Protein product: CASSQEASGGETQYF.

A word on this clone: Other DNA sequences in the same sample also yield this CDR3. The chain links TRBV24-1 to TRBJ1-2; D is uncertain. Trimming took off 10 bases at V and 3 bases at J, with 11 bases between the two ends. Looked up from germline, CDR1 is KGHDR and CDR2 is SFDVKD. The CDR3 is 12 amino acids. CDR3 loop: CATSDGDYGYTF. CDR3 bases: TGTGCCACATCGGACGGGGACTATGGCTACACCTTC.

The table lists this clone with a few counts. The gene calls are TRBV9 and TRBJ2-7, with D uncertain. Trimming shortened V by 3 bases and J by 1 base, and 11 bases separated the two germline ends. The germline V gene has CDR1 SGDLS and CDR2 YYNGEE. The CDR3 sequence is 14 residues long. CDR3 sequence: CASSERSGSYEQYF. CDR3 nucleotide sequence: TGTGCCAGCAGCGAGCGATCTGGTTCCTACGAGCAGTACTTC.

V usage is TRBV7-9 and J usage is TRBJ2-3; 10 nucleotides line up with TRBD2. The CDR3 sequence is 17 residues long. CDR1 SEHNR and CDR2 FQNEAQ come from the germline V gene (reference sequence). J was trimmed by 5 bases and V by 5 bases; bases with no gene match: 13. The DNA of the CDR3 is TGTGCCAGCAGCCCCTCCCGAGGGACTAGCGTTGGAGATACGCAGTATTTT. This sequence encodes CASSPSRGTSVGDTQYF.

The chain joins TRBV30 to TRBJ2-2; D gene uncertain. CDR1 and CDR2 (germline): GTSNPN, SVGIG (reference sequence). Trimming removed 4 bases from V and 5 bases from J, with 5 bases in between. The CDR3 is 11 amino acids. CDR3 DNA: TGTGCCTGGACCCAGACCGGGGAGCTGTTTTTT. Amino acid sequence: CAWTQTGELFF. Supplemented by reference TRBV30 and TRBJ2-2, the full variable domain reads SQTIHQWPATLVQPVGSPLSLECTVEGTSNPNLYWYRQAAGRGLQLLFYSVGIGQISSEVPQNLSASRPQDRQFILSSKKLLLSDSGFYLCAWTQTGELFFGEGSRLTVL.

V usage is TRBV7-6 and J usage is TRBJ1-1; D ambiguous. CDR1 is SGHVS, CDR2 FNYEAQ, per germline. Trimming stripped 1 base from V and 1 base from J, with 13 bases between. The CDR3 contains 16 residues. The CDR3 here is CASSLGPATWNTEAFF. The CDR3, as DNA: TGTGCCAGCAGCTTAGGACCCGCGACCTGGAACACTGAAGCTTTCTTT.

The CDR3 spells CASSLMGGPHSGANVLTF. The DNA of the CDR3 is TGTGCCAGCAGCTTAATGGGGGGGCCCCACTCTGGGGCCAACGTCCTGACTTTC. The chain couples TRBV7-6 to TRBJ2-6; D possibly corresponds to TRBD2 (7 bases). V lost 2 bases and J lost 0, with 14 bases in between. The CDR3 loop spans 18 amino acids. Germline V gives CDR1 SGHVS, CDR2 FNYEAQ.

The V and J genes are TRBV24-1 and TRBJ2-7; 9 nucleotides line up with TRBD1. The CDR3 spans 12 residues. Germline lookup yields CDR1 KGHDR and CDR2 SFDVKD. Trimming at V came to 9 bases and at J to 5 bases, leaving 4 bases not matched to a gene. The chain's CDR3 is CATGDRADEQYF. CDR3 nucleotides: TGTGCCACCGGGGACAGGGCGGACGAGCAGTACTTC.

This clone was seen only once. The CDR3 loop reads CATSDLGGTDTQYF. CDR3 DNA sequence: TGTGCCACCAGTGATTTAGGGGGCACAGATACGCAGTATTTT. The rearrangement uses TRBV24-1 and TRBJ2-3, with a possible D match to TRBD1 (5 bases). V was clipped by 1 base and J by 1 base, with 5 bases between them. CDR3 length: 14 amino acids. Germline CDR1 KGHDR, CDR2 SFDVKD.

The gene calls are TRBV15 and TRBJ1-3, with unresolved D. Germline loops: CDR1 LNHNV, CDR2 YYDKDF (reference sequence). Deletions cut 8 bases from V and 0 bases from J, with 8 bases between. The CDR3 is made up of 13 amino acids. This chain's CDR3 is CATALSSGNTIYF. As DNA, the CDR3 is TGTGCCACCGCATTGAGCTCTGGAAACACCATATATTTT.

The rearrangement links TRBV5-1 to TRBJ2-1; perhaps TRBD1 as D (6 bases). The ends were cut back, 5 bases at V and 6 bases at J, with 15 bases in the middle. The CDR3 is made up of 14 amino acids. The germline V gene encodes CDR1 SGHRS and CDR2 YFSETQ. Here the CDR3 reads CASRRELGGNEQFF. The CDR3 region has the DNA TGCGCCAGCAGACGTGAATTAGGGGGCAATGAGCAGTTCTTC.